This T cell receptor (beta chain) was documented in a study of T-cell memory formation after mild COVID-19. Constant-segment-primed 5'RACE gave TCR alpha and TCR beta cDNA libraries with sample barcodes and UMIs. From the 5' RACE reads, TCRdb called clonotypes with MiXCR, one entry per CDR3 protein. The sample includes 380,000 or so distinct CDR3 sequences, approximately 15% of them seen just once. Overall study findings and caveats: The CD4+ clones that contracted clustered mainly within CM and EM, and the CD8+ clones concentrated in EMRA. Clones that contracted from day 15 to 85 had balanced CD4/CD8; later expanders were CD4+ biased.

The CDR3 has 13 residues. Germline V gives CDR1 LGHDT, CDR2 YNNKEL (reference sequence). Trimming removed 4 bases at V and 8 bases at J, with 14 bases between. This clonotype was found many times. Its specificity is not known. The clonotype was recovered from a man aged 18 to 29 who had mild COVID-19 (a few samples of this study predate the infection). Cell type and time point are not known. Sequenced sample: PBMCs or a T cell subset sorted from them (not recorded which). The chain joins TRBV3-1 to TRBJ1-2; D possibly corresponds to TRBD1 (6 bases). CDR3 residues: CASSPRGAGGYTF. The CDR3 DNA follows: TGTGCCAGCAGCCCCCGGGGGGCAGGAGGCTACACCTTC.